This entry lists 8 T cell receptor beta chains sequenced from one sample in a study of cytomegalovirus exposure and HLA in healthy donors. Use of 60 Vbeta and 13 Jbeta primers characterized the PCR. Measured with immunoSEQ multiplex PCR; TCRdb has only the in-frame clones, and not every one. The repertoire has about 160,000 clones, about four fifths of them found once; the top ten carry roughly 13%. The sample consisted of PBMCs. The source of these receptors is a woman in her forties or fifties in good health and CMV-seronegative.

In this sample, this clone turned up once. CDR3 bases: TGTGCCAGCAGCCCGGACAGGGGCAACATTCAGTACTTC. Protein: CASSPDRGNIQYF. The genes are TRBV7-2 and TRBJ2-4; TRBD1 agrees at 9 bases. J was trimmed by 7 bases and V by 5 bases; bases with no gene match: 3. The CDR3 has 13 residues. From germline, CDR1 is SGHTA and CDR2 FQGNSA.

The J gene is TRBJ2-7, the V gene TRBV5-1, with 7 bases lining up with TRBD2. The germline V gene has CDR1 SGHRS and CDR2 YFSETQ. The CDR3 has 15 amino acids. Germline trimming cut 1 base from V and 2 bases from J; bases unmatched to any gene: 6. CDR3 DNA sequence: TGCGCCAGCAGCTTGACTAGCGTGACGGCCTACGAGCAGTACTTC. Protein sequence: CASSLTSVTAYEQYF.

This clone has more than one count but fewer than ten. This chain links TRBV28 with TRBJ1-2; TRBD1 matches 7 bases. The ends lost 1 base at V and 8 bases at J; junction bases unmatched: 7. The CDR3 loop spans 14 amino acids. CDR1 is MDHEN and CDR2 is SYDVKM in the germline V gene. CDR3: CASSLSQGRGGYTF. CDR3 nucleotide sequence: TGTGCCAGCAGTTTATCACAGGGCAGGGGGGGCTACACCTTC.

The rearrangement joins TRBV4-3 to TRBJ2-1; 10 bases are a match to TRBD2. This CDR3 has 16 residues. Germline CDR1 LGHNA, CDR2 YSLEER. V gave up 0 bases and J gave up 4 bases; unmatched junction bases: 3. CDR3 protein: CASSQDTSGKYNEQFF. CDR3 bases: TGCGCCAGCAGCCAAGATACTAGCGGGAAATACAATGAGCAGTTCTTC.

The chain uses TRBV4-2 and TRBJ2-2, with D possibly being TRBD2 (6 bases). V lost 2 bases, J lost 7 bases, and 14 bases lay in between. There are 15 residues in the CDR3. Germline V gene data show CDR1 as LGHNA and CDR2 as YNFKEQ. CDR3 DNA: TGTGCCAGCAGCCAAAATACACTAGCTCACGGGGAGCTGTTTTTT. Its translation: CASSQNTLAHGELFF.

The chain couples TRBV7-2 to TRBJ1-2; 7 bases are a match to TRBD1. Losses at the gene ends were 5 bases for V and 6 bases for J; bases not matched to a gene: 12. The germline gives CDR1 SGHTA, CDR2 FQGNSA. The CDR3 spans 15 residues. The CDR3 sequence is CASSQALQGSNGYTF. The CDR3 nucleotides are TGTGCCAGCAGCCAAGCTTTACAGGGGTCGAATGGCTACACCTTC.

This chain uses TRBV28 with TRBJ2-5, with TRBD2 matching 9 bases. After removal of 7 bases from V and 5 bases from J, the junction contained 8 bases not matched to a gene. Per germline, CDR1 MDHEN and CDR2 SYDVKM. The CDR3 spans 14 residues. In DNA form, the CDR3 reads TGTGCCAGCATGGAGCGGGGGGACGGTGAGACCCAGTACTTC. Amino acid sequence: CASMERGDGETQYF. The full variable domain, rest sourced from reference TRBV28 and TRBJ2-5, is DVKVTQSSRYLVKRTGEKVFLECVQDMDHENMFWYRQDPGLGLRLIYFSYDVKMKEKGDIPEGYSVSREKKERFSLILESASTNQTSMYLCASMERGDGETQYFGPGTRLLVL.

V is TRBV7-2 and J is TRBJ2-5, with D hard to call. The DNA end is a closer match to TRBJ2-7, so the J assignment may be wrong. CDR1 is SGHTA and CDR2 is FQGNSA in the germline V gene. The CDR3 loop spans 12 amino acids. For the CDR3, the DNA is TGTGCCAGCAGCTTAGACCTCTACGAGCAGTACTTC. Translation gives CASSLDLYEQYF.